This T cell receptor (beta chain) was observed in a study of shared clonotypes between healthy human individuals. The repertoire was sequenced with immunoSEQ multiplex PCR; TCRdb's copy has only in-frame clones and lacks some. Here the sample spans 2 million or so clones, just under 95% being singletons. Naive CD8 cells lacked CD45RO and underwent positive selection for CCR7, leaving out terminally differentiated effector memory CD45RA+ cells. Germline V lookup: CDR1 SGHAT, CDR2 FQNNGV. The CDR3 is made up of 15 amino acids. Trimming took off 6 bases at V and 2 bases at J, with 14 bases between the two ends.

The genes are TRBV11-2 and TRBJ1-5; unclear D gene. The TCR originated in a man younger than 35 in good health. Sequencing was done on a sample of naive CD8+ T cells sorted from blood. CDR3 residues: CASSFGVGGNQPQHF. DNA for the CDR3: TGTGCCAGCAGTTTTGGGGTTGGAGGCAATCAGCCCCAGCATTTT.